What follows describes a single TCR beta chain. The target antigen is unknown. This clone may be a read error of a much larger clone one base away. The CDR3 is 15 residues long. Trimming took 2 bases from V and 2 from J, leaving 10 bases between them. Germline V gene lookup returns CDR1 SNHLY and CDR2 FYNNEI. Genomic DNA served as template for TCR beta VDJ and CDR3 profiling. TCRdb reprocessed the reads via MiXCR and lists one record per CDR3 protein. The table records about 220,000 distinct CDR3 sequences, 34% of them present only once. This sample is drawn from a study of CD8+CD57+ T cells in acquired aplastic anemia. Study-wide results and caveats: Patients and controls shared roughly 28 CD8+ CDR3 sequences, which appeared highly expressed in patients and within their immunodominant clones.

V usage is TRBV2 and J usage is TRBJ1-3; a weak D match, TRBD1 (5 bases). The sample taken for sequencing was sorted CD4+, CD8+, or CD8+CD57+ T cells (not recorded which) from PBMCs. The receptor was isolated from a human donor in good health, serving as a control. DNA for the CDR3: TGTGCCAGCAGTGAAAGTCTGGACACTGGAAACACCATATATTTT. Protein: CASSESLDTGNTIYF.